The 8 T cell receptor beta chains below were found in one sample sequenced in a study of blood T cell repertoires in COVID-19. Sequencing was performed with immunoSEQ multiplex PCR; in TCRdb, only in-frame clones are kept and a portion is missing. The table shows around 39,000 clones, with 70% to 90% occurring only once. The sequenced material came from peripheral blood. The source is a man aged 35 to 55 with active COVID-19.

The chain uses TRBV4-1 and TRBJ1-4, with D perhaps matching TRBD1 (5 bases). The V end was cut by 2 bases, the J end by 2 bases, with 12 bases between. Germline V gives CDR1 MGHRA, CDR2 YSYEKL. CDR3 length: 16 amino acids. CDR3 sequence reads: CASSQLADSTNEKLFF. DNA of the CDR3: TGCGCCAGCAGCCAACTTGCCGACAGCACTAATGAAAAACTGTTTTTT.

The chain recombines TRBV9 with TRBJ2-7; the match to TRBD1 covers 11 bases. Trimming took 4 bases from V and 12 from J; bases not matched to a gene: 6. CDR1 and CDR2 (germline): SGDLS, YYNGEE. This CDR3 spans 12 amino acids. The CDR3 region has the DNA TGTGCCAGCAGCTCTCGGACAGGGGGCATGTACTTC. Its protein product is CASSSRTGGMYF.

The chain combines TRBV30 with TRBJ2-1; 10 bases line up with TRBD2. The CDR3 loop spans 15 amino acids. Trimming took 1 base from V and 3 from J; bases not matched to a gene: 3. Germline values: CDR1 GTSNPN, CDR2 SVGIG (reference sequence). CDR3 DNA sequence: TGTGCCTGGAGTGGGACTAGCGGAGTCTACAATGAGCAGTTCTTC. Translating gives CAWSGTSGVYNEQFF.

As DNA, the CDR3 is TGTGCCAGCAGTTTATCCCGGGGACTAGCGGGCCTGGGCACAGATACGCAGTATTTT. Translating it yields CASSLSRGLAGLGTDTQYF. The rearrangement links TRBV27 to TRBJ2-3, with 12 bases matching TRBD2. Per the germline V gene, CDR1 is MNHEY and CDR2 is SMNVEV (reference sequence). Unmatched junction bases numbered 8, after V lost 0 bases and J lost 1 base. The CDR3 length is 19 residues.

The rearrangement joins TRBV15 to TRBJ2-7; 7 bases line up with TRBD2. Germline V gives CDR1 LNHNV, CDR2 YYDKDF (reference sequence). J gave up 6 bases and V 3 bases, and 8 bases lay outside the gene matches. The CDR3 runs to 14 residues. In nucleotides, the CDR3 is TGTGCCACCAGCAGGGGCGGGAGTGTCGGCGAGCAGTACTTC. It translates to CATSRGGSVGEQYF. The full variable domain, with the rest looked up from reference TRBV15 and TRBJ2-7, is DAMVIQNPRYQVTQFGKPVTLSCSQTLNHNVMYWYQQKSSQAPKLLFHYYDKDFNNEADTPDNFQSRRPNTSFCFLDIRSPGLGDTAMYLCATSRGGSVGEQYFGPGTRLTVT.

The chain is built from TRBV5-1 and TRBJ2-1; 8 nucleotides match TRBD2. The CDR3 totals 17 residues. The V gene end was trimmed by 0 bases and the J gene end by 2 bases; junction bases not matched to a gene: 7. Germline CDR1 SGHRS, CDR2 YFSETQ. The DNA for the CDR3 is TGCGCCAGCAGCTTGGTGGACGGGAGGGCCCCCTACAATGAGCAGTTCTTC. This encodes CASSLVDGRAPYNEQFF.

A single count supports this clone. The chain couples TRBV13 to TRBJ2-3, with 12 positions matching TRBD2. The CDR3 has 15 residues. Trimming removed 1 base from V and 6 bases from J; junction bases left unmatched: 2. Germline CDR1 PRHDT, CDR2 FYEKMQ (reference sequence). CDR3 protein: CASSLDTSGGDTQYF. The CDR3 DNA follows: TGTGCCAGCAGCTTAGATACTAGCGGGGGGGATACGCAGTATTTT.

The rearrangement links TRBV4-1 to TRBJ2-7; tentatively, D is TRBD1 (5 bases). Germline lookup yields CDR1 MGHRA and CDR2 YSYEKL. V gave up 3 bases and J gave up 2 bases, with 14 bases separating them. The CDR3 is made up of 15 amino acids. DNA for the CDR3: TGCGCCAGCAGCCAGCAGGGTACGGGCCCCTACGAGCAGTACTTC. The encoded protein is CASSQQGTGPYEQYF.